These 19 T cell receptor beta chains came from one sample sequenced in a study of cytomegalovirus exposure and HLA in healthy donors. Measured with immunoSEQ multiplex PCR; TCRdb has only the in-frame clones, and not every one. The repertoire includes over 200,000 clones, roughly 84% of them detected once, and about 14% sits in the top ten. Sequenced material: PBMCs. The receptors derive from a woman in her 30s in good health and CMV-seropositive.

The chain combines TRBV28 with TRBJ2-1; tentative D call: TRBD1 (6 bases). Between the trimmed V and J ends, which lost 7 bases and 5 bases, there was a span of 18 bases. The CDR3 extends over 15 amino acids. In germline, CDR1 is MDHEN, CDR2 SYDVKM. The CDR3 reads CASTRAGVRNNEQFF. The CDR3 region has the DNA TGTGCCAGCACAAGGGCAGGGGTAAGAAACAATGAGCAGTTCTTC.

The V call is TRBV5-5, the J call TRBJ2-7; D is unresolved. The CDR3 runs to 12 residues. Trimming shortened V by 0 bases and J by 6 bases, and 7 bases separated the two germline ends. The germline V gene has CDR1 SGHKS and CDR2 YYEKEE (reference sequence). CDR3 in DNA: TGTGCCAGCAGCTTGGCCAAAGGCGAGCAGTACTTC. Its translation: CASSLAKGEQYF.

This clone occurred a few times. This chain joins TRBV27 and TRBJ2-7; D gene unclear. The CDR3 spans 11 residues. Germline V gives CDR1 MNHEY, CDR2 SMNVEV (reference sequence). V lost 5 bases and J lost 6, with 8 bases in between. CDR3 nucleotides: TGTGCCAGCAGTCAGCTCGGCGAGCAGTACTTC. Translation gives CASSQLGEQYF.

The sample holds a few counts of this clone. This chain connects TRBV18 to TRBJ2-2; no reliable D call. The CDR3 sequence is 13 residues long. CDR1 is KGHSH and CDR2 is LQKENI in the germline V gene. V lost 2 bases and J lost 3, with 4 bases in between. The CDR3 here is CASSPSYTGELFF. CDR3 bases: TGTGCCAGCTCACCAAGTTACACCGGGGAGCTGTTTTTT.

The V gene is TRBV7-2, the J gene TRBJ2-2; D uncertain. The CDR3 contains 14 residues. Germline V lookup: CDR1 SGHTA, CDR2 FQGNSA. The V end lost 5 bases, the J end lost 3 bases, and 10 bases lay between the germline ends. CDR3 nucleotide sequence: TGTGCCAGCAGCCCCCTGACGTACACCGGGGAGCTGTTTTTT. Protein sequence: CASSPLTYTGELFF.

This chain joins TRBV9 and TRBJ2-3; TRBD1 might be the D (5 bases). The V end was cut by 5 bases, the J end by 5 bases, with 21 bases between. Looked up from germline, CDR1 is SGDLS and CDR2 is YYNGEE. This CDR3 is 16 amino acids long. This chain's CDR3 is CASSPLPGPRGDTQYF. As DNA, the CDR3 is TGTGCCAGCAGTCCTCTTCCCGGTCCTAGGGGAGATACGCAGTATTTT.

V usage is TRBV9 and J usage is TRBJ2-1, with TRBD2 matching 13 bases. The trim removed 7 bases at V and 5 bases at J, leaving 0 bases unmatched. The germline V gene has CDR1 SGDLS and CDR2 YYNGEE. The CDR3 is 13 residues long. CDR3 nucleotide sequence: TGTGCCAGCGGGACTAGCGGGAACAATGAGCAGTTCTTC. It specifies CASGTSGNNEQFF. Complete variable domain (other parts from reference TRBV9 and TRBJ2-1): DSGVTQTPKHLITATGQRVTLRCSPRSGDLSVYWYQQSLDQGLQFLIQYYNGEERAKGNILERFSAQQFPDLHSELNLSSLELGDSALYFCASGTSGNNEQFFGPGTRLTVL.

DNA for the CDR3: TGTGCCAGCAGCCCCCGGGGGTTAATGGGGATTAATGGCTACACCTTC. As protein: CASSPRGLMGINGYTF. This chain joins TRBV7-2 and TRBJ1-2; D may be TRBD1 (5 bases). V lost 5 bases, J lost 6 bases, and 22 bases lay in between. The CDR3 totals 16 residues. Germline V gene lookup returns CDR1 SGHTA and CDR2 FQGNSA.

V usage is TRBV7-9 and J usage is TRBJ2-1; perhaps TRBD1 as D (6 bases). The length of the CDR3 is 15 residues. The ends were cut back, 5 bases at V and 0 bases at J, with 11 bases in the middle. CDR1 and CDR2 from the germline V gene are SEHNR and FQNEAQ (reference sequence). CDR3 protein: CASSTDRYSYNEQFF. The CDR3 DNA follows: TGTGCCAGCAGCACGGACAGATACTCCTACAATGAGCAGTTCTTC. The full variable domain, rest sourced from reference TRBV7-9 and TRBJ2-1, is DTGVSQNPRHKITKRGQNVTFRCDPISEHNRLYWYRQTLGQGPEFLTYFQNEAQLEKSRLLSDRFSAERPKGSFSTLEIQRTEQGDSAMYLCASSTDRYSYNEQFFGPGTRLTVL.

The chain uses TRBV28 and TRBJ2-3; 14 nucleotides agree with TRBD2. The trim removed 4 bases at V and 5 bases at J, leaving 2 bases unmatched. Germline-derived CDR1 and CDR2 are MDHEN and SYDVKM. This CDR3 spans 15 amino acids. Here the CDR3 DNA reads TGTGCCAGCAGTTGGGGACTAGCGGGAGAAGATACGCAGTATTTT. Protein: CASSWGLAGEDTQYF.

The CDR3 protein is CASARTGGSTDTQYF. CDR3 nucleotide sequence: TGTGCCAGTGCTCGGACGGGAGGGAGCACAGATACGCAGTATTTT. This sequence joins TRBV27 and TRBJ2-3, with 8 bases matching TRBD2. Germline CDR1 reads MNHEY; CDR2 reads SMNVEV (reference sequence). The trim removed 9 bases at V and 0 bases at J, leaving 8 bases unmatched. This CDR3 has 15 residues.

V usage is TRBV29-1 and J usage is TRBJ2-4; D may be TRBD1 (6 bases). Deletions cut 4 bases from V and 6 bases from J, with 16 bases between. Germline CDR1 and CDR2: SQVTM and ANQGSEA. The length of the CDR3 is 14 residues. CDR3 sequence (DNA): TGCAGCGTTGCCGGGTTTGGGGGCTTAAACATTCAGTACTTC. Translating it yields CSVAGFGGLNIQYF.

This chain links TRBV7-3 with TRBJ2-2; possibly TRBD1 or TRBD2 for D (5 bases each). This CDR3 has 17 amino acids. V dropped 4 bases and J dropped 1 base, with 16 bases sitting between them. Looked up from germline, CDR1 is SGHTA and CDR2 is FQGTGA. In DNA form, the CDR3 reads TGTGCCAGCAGCTCTACGGGACCTACCAAGAACACCGGGGAGCTGTTTTTT. Its translation: CASSSTGPTKNTGELFF.

This clone showed up just a few times. The rearrangement joins TRBV11-2 to TRBJ2-5; D is perhaps TRBD2 (6 bases). Per germline, CDR1 SGHAT and CDR2 FQNNGV. This CDR3 spans 13 amino acids. V was cut by 8 bases and J by 4 bases, with 14 bases left in between. DNA of the CDR3: TGTGCCAGCGGGGATACGGGAGCAGAGACCCAGTACTTC. It encodes CASGDTGAETQYF.

At least ten counts were recorded for this clone. The gene calls are TRBV29-1 and TRBJ1-2; 7 bases line up with TRBD1. The CDR3 runs to 11 residues. From germline, CDR1 is SQVTM and CDR2 ANQGSEA. V lost 6 bases and J lost 4; bases outside the gene matches: 2. The CDR3 sequence is CSVDRAYGYTF. CDR3 DNA: TGCAGCGTCGACAGGGCCTATGGCTACACCTTC.

The rearrangement links TRBV7-2 to TRBJ2-1; the D call may be TRBD1 or TRBD2 (5 bases each). Trimming shortened V by 5 bases and J by 3 bases, and 14 bases separated the two germline ends. Per germline, CDR1 SGHTA and CDR2 FQGNSA. The CDR3 length is 15 residues. The DNA for the CDR3 is TGTGCCAGCAGCCCCTGGGGGACGGGCTACAATGAGCAGTTCTTC. This sequence encodes CASSPWGTGYNEQFF. The entire variable domain, with the rest obtained from reference TRBV7-2 and TRBJ2-1, is as follows: GAGVSQSPSNKVTEKGKDVELRCDPISGHTALYWYRQSLGQGLEFLIYFQGNSAPDKSGLPSDRFSAERTGGSVSTLTIQRTQQEDSAVYLCASSPWGTGYNEQFFGPGTRLTVL.

This chain uses TRBV29-1 with TRBJ1-2; D is unclear. The CDR3 is made up of 13 amino acids. CDR1 SQVTM and CDR2 ANQGSEA come from the germline V gene. With 4 bases removed from V and 3 bases from J, the gap between germline ends came to 12 bases. This CDR3 is CSVVITGYYGYTF. The CDR3 bases are TGCAGCGTTGTCATAACCGGGTACTATGGCTACACCTTC. Looking up the rest from reference TRBV29-1 and TRBJ1-2 gives the full variable domain: SAVISQKPSRDICQRGTSLTIQCQVDSQVTMMFWYRQQPGQSLTLIATANQGSEATYESGFVIDKFPISRPNLTFSTLTVSNMSPEDSSIYLCSVVITGYYGYTFGSGTRLTVV.

V and J are TRBV5-1 and TRBJ1-2, with a tentative D call TRBD1 (6 bases). The V end was cut by 5 bases, the J end by 7 bases, with 18 bases between. CDR1 and CDR2 (germline): SGHRS, YFSETQ. This CDR3 spans 14 amino acids. The CDR3 region is CASSSVQGIGGYTF. CDR3 coding DNA: TGCGCCAGCAGTTCTGTGCAGGGGATAGGTGGCTACACCTTC. Full variable domain (rest looked up from reference TRBV5-1 and TRBJ1-2): KAGVTQTPRYLIKTRGQQVTLSCSPISGHRSVSWYQQTPGQGLQFLFEYFSETQRNKGNFPGRFSGRQFSNSRSEMNVSTLELGDSALYLCASSSVQGIGGYTFGSGTRLTVV.

The chain carries TRBV6-5 and TRBJ1-5; D gene ambiguous. This CDR3 is built from 16 residues. V was clipped by 3 bases and J by 3 bases, with 15 bases between them. Germline CDR1 reads MNHEY; CDR2 reads SVGAGI. The CDR3 sequence: CASSYLPGSNNQPQHF. Written as DNA, the CDR3 is TGTGCCAGCAGTTATTTACCTGGTTCCAACAATCAGCCCCAGCATTTT.